The rows below give T cell receptor beta chains drawn from one sample of a study of cytomegalovirus exposure and HLA in healthy donors. Clones were read by immunoSEQ multiplex PCR, and TCRdb kept only the in-frame ones, dropping some. This sample yields roughly 89,000 clones, of which 65% are seen a single time; about 22% belongs to the top ten. The sample consisted of PBMCs. The receptors originated from a woman aged 50 to 60 in good health and CMV-seropositive. Both conserved end residues are part of each CDR3. Fields, in order: J gene, clone size, D gene, V gene, CDR3 protein, CDR3 DNA. The D gene is left open where the match is weak. The size of a clone is reported for some rows only, either as once, few or many, or as a class for expanded clones.

TRBJ1-5 | NA | TRBD1 | TRBV6-5 | CASSDRGNQPQHF | TGTGCCAGCAGTGACAGGGGCAATCAGCCCCAGCATTTT
TRBJ1-3 | NA | NA | TRBV29-1 | CSVEIFPGDTIYF | TGCAGCGTTGAGATCTTCCCGGGAGACACCATATATTTT
TRBJ1-1 | NA | NA | TRBV5-4 | CASSPFVGAATEAFF | TGTGCCAGCAGCCCTTTCGTGGGCGCTGCCACTGAAGCTTTCTTT
TRBJ2-5 | NA | TRBD2 | TRBV19 | CASSIGGTSTETQYF | TGTGCCAGTAGTATAGGGGGGACTAGCACGGAGACCCAGTACTTC
TRBJ2-5 | NA | TRBD2 | TRBV5-1 | CASSLVAGAQETQYF | TGCGCCAGCAGCTTGGTAGCGGGAGCTCAAGAGACCCAGTACTTC
TRBJ2-2 | NA | TRBD2 | TRBV9 | CASSVAAGVIGELFF | TGTGCCAGCAGCGTAGCAGCGGGGGTAATCGGGGAGCTGTTTTTT
TRBJ1-6 | NA | TRBD1 | TRBV7-2 | CASSLRGPGNSPLHF | TGTGCCAGCAGCCTCAGGGGGCCTGGGAATTCACCCCTCCACTTT
TRBJ1-2 | NA | NA | TRBV6-6 | CASRWDTGDGYTF | TGTGCCAGCAGATGGGACACTGGGGATGGCTACACCTTC
TRBJ1-5 | NA | NA | TRBV19 | CASSIEGGTGQPQHF | TGTGCCAGTAGTATAGAAGGGGGTACGGGCCAGCCCCAGCATTTT
TRBJ2-6 | NA | NA | TRBV15 | CATSGTRPPWGANVLTF | TGTGCCACCAGCGGGACACGGCCCCCGTGGGGGGCCAACGTCCTGACTTTC
TRBJ2-3 | NA | TRBD2 | TRBV4-1 | CASSQDGLAGVTDTQYF | TGCGCCAGCAGCCAAGATGGACTAGCGGGGGTCACAGATACGCAGTATTTT
TRBJ1-5 | NA | TRBD1 | TRBV9 | CASSSQGTEGQPQHF | TGTGCCAGCAGCTCACAGGGGACAGAGGGTCAGCCCCAGCATTTT
TRBJ1-3 | NA | TRBD1 | TRBV7-9 | CASSLTGAGNTIYF | TGTGCCAGCAGCTTAACAGGGGCTGGAAACACCATATATTTT
TRBJ2-3 | few | NA | TRBV28 | CASSSDFLLTSTDTQYF | TGTGCCAGCAGCTCGGACTTCCTACTCACTAGCACAGATACGCAGTATTTT
TRBJ2-2 | NA | NA | TRBV6-1 | CASSDWNTGELFF | TGTGCCAGCAGTGACTGGAACACCGGGGAGCTGTTTTTT
TRBJ1-4 | few | NA | TRBV7-9 | CASSFTGAGNEKLFF | TGTGCCAGCAGCTTTACTGGGGCCGGTAATGAAAAACTGTTTTTT
TRBJ1-1 | NA | NA | TRBV5-1 | CASSFLGGDTEAFF | TGCGCCAGCAGCTTCCTTGGGGGGGACACTGAAGCTTTCTTT
TRBJ1-1 | NA | TRBD1 | TRBV6-5 | CASNRQGMYTEAFF | TGTGCCAGCAATAGACAGGGTATGTACACTGAAGCTTTCTTT
TRBJ2-7 | NA | NA | TRBV18 | CASKLTETSYEQYF | TGTGCCAGTAAACTGACAGAGACATCCTACGAGCAGTACTTC
TRBJ2-7 | once | NA | TRBV27 | CASSLFHSYEQYF | TGTGCCAGCAGTTTATTTCACAGCTACGAGCAGTACTTC
TRBJ1-1 | NA | NA | TRBV6-5 | CASSPTGRMTEAFF | TGTGCCAGCAGCCCGACAGGTCGAATGACTGAAGCTTTCTTT
TRBJ1-1 | NA | TRBD1 | TRBV4-3 | CASSRHRGEAFF | TGCGCCAGCAGCCGCCACAGGGGCGAAGCTTTCTTT
TRBJ1-2 | NA | NA | TRBV6-1 | CASSESLYGYTF | TGTGCCAGCAGTGAAAGCCTCTATGGCTACACCTTC
TRBJ2-1 | once | TRBD2 | TRBV4-2 | CASSQDPGLGGGAYNEQFF | TGTGCCAGCAGCCAAGATCCGGGTTTAGGCGGGGGGGCTTACAATGAGCAGTTCTTC
TRBJ2-5 | NA | NA | TRBV27 | CASSGETQYF | TGTGCCAGCAGCGGTGAGACCCAGTACTTC
TRBJ1-6 | NA | NA | TRBV7-9 | CASSLRGNSPLHF | TGTGCCAGCAGCTTAAGGGGTAATTCACCCCTCCACTTT
TRBJ1-3 | NA | NA | TRBV5-4 | CASSWGGGNTIYF | TGTGCCAGCAGCTGGGGAGGTGGAAACACCATATATTTT
TRBJ2-3 | NA | TRBD2 | TRBV10-3 | CAISRLAGNTDTQYF | TGTGCCATCTCGAGACTAGCGGGTAACACAGATACGCAGTATTTT
TRBJ2-1 | NA | NA | TRBV7-3 | CASSLGIGGPYNEQFF | TGTGCCAGCAGCTTAGGGATTGGGGGCCCCTACAATGAGCAGTTCTTC